A selection of T cell receptor beta chains follows, all from one sample in a study of blood T cell repertoires in COVID-19. TCRdb's table, derived via immunoSEQ multiplex PCR, lists solely in-frame clones and lacks some. The sample carries some 300,000 clones, approximately 91% recorded once. Sequences were obtained from PBMCs or T cells enriched from blood (not recorded which). These receptors were taken from a woman aged 40 to 49 who had recovered from COVID-19. Both conserved end residues are part of each CDR3. A D gene is named only where the DNA matches it firmly. The listing skips clone size in some rows; elsewhere it reads once, few, many or a size class.

j_call d_call v_call clone_size cdr3_aa cdr3_nt
TRBJ1-1 TRBD1 TRBV5-1 . CASSLVYAEGAPEAFF TGCGCCAGCAGCTTGGTATATGCGGAGGGGGCGCCGGAAGCTTTCTTT
TRBJ2-5 . TRBV30 . CAWSVTGGAETQYF TGTGCCTGGAGCGTAACAGGAGGGGCGGAGACCCAGTACTTC
TRBJ2-2 . TRBV7-3 . CASSLTYGGLDTGELFF TGTGCCAGCAGCTTAACGTACGGGGGGCTAGACACCGGGGAGCTGTTTTTT
TRBJ1-2 TRBD1 TRBV6-5 . CASRKLRTGVSGYTF TGTGCCAGCAGGAAACTAAGGACAGGGGTTTCGGGCTACACCTTC
TRBJ1-1 . TRBV5-6 . CASSLALHGQLNTEAFF TGTGCCAGCAGCTTGGCCCTCCATGGACAACTGAACACTGAAGCTTTCTTT
TRBJ2-1 . TRBV7-2 . CASSLSGRKAYNEQFF TGTGCCAGCAGCTTGTCCGGTCGAAAAGCCTACAATGAGCAGTTCTTC
TRBJ1-2 . TRBV24-1 . CATSDYRGKGYTF TGTGCCACCAGTGATTACCGGGGAAAAGGCTACACCTTC
TRBJ1-6 . TRBV30 once CAWQLRWGGSPLHF TGTGCCTGGCAACTAAGATGGGGCGGCTCACCCCTCCACTTT
TRBJ1-5 . TRBV7-9 once CASSRGENLQPQHF TGTGCCAGCAGCCGGGGAGAGAACCTCCAGCCCCAGCATTTT
TRBJ1-5 . TRBV6-6 once CASSPWGEGLSGGQPQHF TGTGCCAGCAGTCCCTGGGGGGAGGGTCTCTCCGGAGGTCAGCCCCAGCATTTT
TRBJ1-6 . TRBV7-9 . CASSLAGVSPLHF TGTGCCAGCAGCTTAGCAGGGGTTTCACCCCTCCACTTT
TRBJ1-4 . TRBV18 . CASSPRQKGVEEKLFF TGTGCCAGCTCACCCCGACAGAAAGGGGTCGAGGAAAAACTGTTTTTT
TRBJ1-2 . TRBV14 . CASSQGSHYGYTF TGTGCCAGCAGCCAAGGAAGTCACTACGGCTACACCTTC
TRBJ1-4 . TRBV12-3/TRBV12-4 . CASSFREGELFF TGTGCCAGCAGTTTTAGGGAAGGGGAACTGTTTTTT
TRBJ1-5 TRBD1 TRBV18 . CASSPGGGWQPQHF TGTGCCAGCTCCCCAGGGGGGGGTTGGCAGCCCCAGCATTTT
TRBJ2-3 . TRBV2 . CASSRILPITGPSTDTQYF TGTGCCAGCAGTAGGATACTCCCAATTACAGGTCCGAGCACAGATACGCAGTATTTT
TRBJ1-1 . TRBV5-4 . CASSPQGWDTEAFF TGTGCCAGCAGCCCTCAGGGTTGGGACACTGAAGCTTTCTTT
TRBJ1-2 . TRBV27 . CASSLQGSSKIKGYTF TGTGCCAGCAGTTTACAGGGAAGTTCGAAAATTAAGGGCTACACCTTC
TRBJ2-1 . TRBV3-1/TRBV3-2 . CASRGANEQFF TGTGCCAGCAGGGGGGCTAATGAGCAGTTCTTC
TRBJ2-3 TRBD2 TRBV5-1 . CASSLEAGGIDTQYF TGCGCCAGCAGCTTGGAGGCGGGGGGAATAGATACGCAGTATTTT
TRBJ1-2 TRBD1 TRBV4-1 few CASFTPSGQVPYGYTF TGCGCCAGCTTTACGCCGTCTGGACAGGTGCCCTATGGCTACACCTTC
TRBJ2-1 . TRBV7-6 . CASSLVGGADNEQFF TGTGCCAGCAGCTTAGTAGGGGGGGCTGACAATGAGCAGTTCTTC
TRBJ2-7 TRBD1 TRBV5-1 . CASRYDRGPYEQYF TGCGCCAGCAGATACGACAGGGGACCCTACGAGCAGTACTTC
TRBJ1-5 TRBD1 TRBV30 . CAWSGDRGSYSNQPQHF TGTGCCTGGAGCGGGGACAGGGGGAGTTATAGCAATCAGCCCCAGCATTTT
TRBJ2-2 . TRBV7-6 . CASSLGGYSTGELFF TGTGCCAGCAGCTTAGGAGGGTATAGCACCGGGGAGCTGTTTTTT
TRBJ1-1 TRBD1 TRBV6-5 . CASSFTGGAEAFF TGTGCCAGCAGTTTCACAGGGGGCGCTGAAGCTTTCTTT
TRBJ1-1 . TRBV25-1 . CASRGQPTEAFF TGTGCCAGCCGTGGACAACCCACTGAAGCTTTCTTT
TRBJ2-7 TRBD1 TRBV6-5 . CASRDRAYEQYF TGTGCCAGCAGGGACAGGGCTTACGAGCAGTACTTC
TRBJ2-3 . TRBV9 . CASSPTGAGDTQYF TGTGCCAGCAGCCCGACTGGCGCGGGTGATACGCAGTATTTT
TRBJ1-1 TRBD1 TRBV7-2 . CASSLVNRGRENTEAFF TGTGCCAGCAGCTTAGTGAACAGGGGCCGGGAAAACACTGAAGCTTTCTTT
TRBJ2-6 . TRBV2 . CARIGSGANVLTF TGTGCAAGGATCGGGTCTGGGGCCAACGTCCTGACTTTC
TRBJ1-2 TRBD1 TRBV4-2 . CASSELTGTVNYGYTF TGTGCCAGCAGCGAACTTACCGGGACAGTTAACTATGGCTACACCTTC